This TCR beta chain was identified in a study of blood T cells in healthy people across ages. Findings and limits, study-wide: It was the long-lived donors that had more naive CD4+ cells and higher diversity than aged donors.

Primers used in a second PCR of about 6 to 11 cycles were a sample-barcoded 5' primer and a J-beta primer mix. TCRdb ran MiXCR on the 5' RACE reads and lists one entry per CDR3 protein. Of over 600,000 distinct CDR3 sequences listed, around 21% were seen once; the top ten hold approximately 3.7%. The CDR3 loop spans 16 amino acids. J lost 6 bases, V lost 0 bases, and 9 bases had no gene match. Germline CDR1 is SGHRS and CDR2 is YFSETQ. Points on this clonotype: Its antigen is unidentified.

The sequenced sample was blood. This clonotype originated in a man in his sixties or seventies in good health. The V gene is TRBV5-1, the J gene TRBJ2-7; 10 bases line up with TRBD2. The CDR3 sequence: CASSLGPAGGPTEQYF. The CDR3 DNA is TGCGCCAGCAGCTTGGGGCCAGCGGGAGGGCCGACCGAGCAGTACTTC.